The clone carrying this TCR beta chain was seen only a few times. The target antigen is unknown. In germline, CDR1 is SGHAT, CDR2 FQNNGV. V gave up 1 base and J gave up 4 bases; unmatched junction bases: 7. CDR3 length: 16 amino acids. This sample is drawn from a study of T cells in Graves' hyperthyroidism and ophthalmopathy. Study-level points and caveats: In validation, the model predicted ophthalmopathy. These predictions came a median 6.5 months before onset.

Ophthalmopathy cases scored 3 or more on the Clinical Activity Score and 4 or more on NOSPECS grade, with duration below 3 months. TCR beta CDR3 regions were amplified from RNA transcripts. The study used the HTBI primer set for a first-round RT-PCR of the TCR CDR3. MiXCR, run by TCRdb on the multiplex PCR reads, gives a single entry per CDR3 protein. The sample shows about 640,000 distinct CDR3 sequences, less than 25% of them seen only once. Specimen: blood. The sequence derives from a man between 25 and 39 years old with Graves' ophthalmopathy. The chain links TRBV11-2 to TRBJ2-5; 9 nucleotides line up with TRBD1. The CDR3: CASSLGETGGLETQYF. CDR3 nucleotide sequence: TGTGCCAGCAGCTTAGGGGAAACAGGGGGCTTAGAGACCCAGTACTTC.